The next 21 T cell receptor beta chains were all read from a single sample in a study of read filtering for tumor transcriptome and immune sequencing. The library was built from about 400 ng RNA with molecular barcoded adaptors for alpha/delta and beta/gamma chains. TCRdb fed the reads into MiXCR, producing one record per CDR3 protein. The data hold about 61,000 distinct CDR3 sequences, with nearly 20% observed a single time. Sample: a population of CD138-negative cells sorted from bone marrow. The receptor set was obtained from a donor at least 40 years old with multiple myeloma.

At least ten counts were recorded for this clonotype. This may be a read error: a much more frequent sequence differs by one nucleotide. This chain links TRBV5-6 with TRBJ2-6, with no clear D. The germline gives CDR1 SGHDT, CDR2 YYEEEE. The CDR3 extends over 13 amino acids. The DNA of the CDR3 is TGTACCAGCAGCTTGTCCGGGGCCAACGTCCTGACTTTC. Encoded protein: CTSSLSGANVLTF.

Of note for this clonotype: A much larger clone lies one base from this, so it may be a read error. V usage is TRBV2 and J usage is TRBJ2-1, with a weak D call TRBD1 (5 bases). This CDR3 region has 12 residues. Trimming pared 5 bases from V and 5 bases from J, leaving 7 bases between. CDR1 SNHLY and CDR2 FYNNEI come from the germline V gene. Here the CDR3 DNA reads TGTGCCAGCAGTACAGGAAACAATGAGCAGTTCTTC. Translated, it gives CASSTGNNEQFF. The full variable domain, rest sourced from reference TRBV2 and TRBJ2-1, is EPEVTQTPSHQVTQMGQEVILRCVPISNHLYFYWYRQILGQKVEFLVSFYNNEISEKSEIFDDQFSVERPDGSNFTLKIRSTKLEDSAMYFCASSTGNNEQFFGPGTRLTVL.

This clonotype was seen a few times. The chain is built from TRBV12-3 or TRBV12-4 and TRBJ1-2; a possible D gene is TRBD1 (5 bases). The CDR3 totals 16 residues. V lost 0 bases and J lost 8, with 19 bases in between. CDR3 in amino acids: CASSLAGSGALGGYTF. The DNA for the CDR3 is TGTGCCAGCAGTTTAGCGGGGAGCGGGGCCCTCGGAGGCTACACCTTC.

About this clonotype: A read error is likely, as this CDR3 ends without the conserved phenylalanine or tryptophan. The chain links TRBV19 to TRBJ2-6; 7 positions agree with TRBD1. CDR3 length equals 17 residues. Germline V gives CDR1 LNHDA, CDR2 SQIVND (reference sequence). The V segment lost 7 bases and the J segment 2 bases; nucleotides outside the gene matches: 11. The CDR3 nucleotides are TGTGCCAGTATCGACAGGGTCCGTTCTACTGGGGCCAACGTCCTGACTCTC. Translating gives CASIDRVRSTGANVLTL.

A note on this clonotype: The junction and the germline gene differ at one end; a read error may be behind it. V and J are TRBV3-1 and TRBJ1-5; D unclear. The germline CDR1 and CDR2 sequences are LGHDT and YNNKEL (reference sequence). The CDR3 consists of 16 residues. The CDR3, as DNA: TGTGCCAGCGGCCAAGTGGTGGGGTTGGGCAATCAGCCCCAGCATTTT. Translation: CASGQVVGLGNQPQHF.

This clonotype showed up many times. The chain links TRBV5-1 to TRBJ2-6; D remains unclear. The V and J ends lost 0 bases and 0 bases respectively, with 13 bases between them. This CDR3 has 18 residues. CDR1 and CDR2 (germline): SGHRS, YFSETQ. CDR3 residues: CASSLAPYSSSGANVLTF. CDR3 nucleotide sequence: TGCGCCAGCAGCTTGGCCCCTTATTCGAGCTCTGGGGCCAACGTCCTGACTTTC.

The chain joins TRBV29-1 to TRBJ1-1; possibly TRBD1 for D (6 bases). The CDR3 is 13 amino acids. V shed 7 bases and J shed 1 base, with 13 bases lying between them. The germline gives CDR1 SQVTM, CDR2 ANQGSEA. The CDR3: CSGRDTSNTEAFF. The DNA of the CDR3 is TGCAGCGGAAGGGACACATCGAACACTGAAGCTTTCTTT.

Turning to this clonotype: Mismatch with germline at one junction end may stem from a read error. The gene calls are TRBV5-1 and TRBJ1-2; 7 bases fit TRBD1. This CDR3 has 15 residues. Germline CDR1 is SGHRS and CDR2 is YFSETQ. The DNA for the CDR3 is TGCGCCAGCAGCCCAAGCGGGACAGCGATTTATGGCTACGCCTTC. It codes for CASSPSGTAIYGYAF.

This clonotype was seen at least ten times. The gene calls are TRBV20-1 and TRBJ2-7, with D perhaps matching TRBD2 (6 bases). The CDR3 runs 11 residues. Per germline, CDR1 DFQATT and CDR2 SNEGSKA (reference sequence). The CDR3 DNA is TGCAGCGCTCCGGGGGACTACGAGCAGTACTTC. Protein product: CSAPGDYEQYF.

Details on this clonotype: Its ends do not fully match the called genes, so a read error is possible. The gene calls are TRBV7-3 and TRBJ2-1; D gene ambiguous. The CDR3 runs to 13 residues. The germline gives CDR1 SGHTA, CDR2 FQGTGA. The CDR3 sequence: CSSSLTTYNEQFF. The CDR3 nucleotides read TGTTCCAGCAGCTTAACCACCTACAATGAGCAGTTCTTC.

By sample share, this clonotype is medium-sized. The V and J genes are TRBV7-9 and TRBJ2-1; 8 bases align to TRBD2. The CDR3 is made up of 15 amino acids. In germline, CDR1 is SEHNR, CDR2 FQNEAQ (reference sequence). The trim removed 7 bases at V and 4 bases at J, leaving 9 bases unmatched. This CDR3 reads CASIGTSGGYNEQFF. The CDR3 DNA reads as TGTGCCAGCATAGGCACGTCGGGGGGGTACAATGAGCAGTTCTTC.

The chain links TRBV7-8 to TRBJ2-2; TRBD1 aligns across 7 bases. After removal of 3 bases from V and 5 bases from J, the junction contained 6 bases not matched to a gene. Germline V gene lookup returns CDR1 SGHVS and CDR2 FQNEAQ. The CDR3 loop spans 15 amino acids. The CDR3 loop reads CASSLGQSKTGELFF. CDR3 coding DNA: TGTGCCAGCAGCTTGGGACAGTCAAAGACCGGGGAGCTGTTTTTT.

This clonotype has at least ten counts. The chain carries TRBV12-3 or TRBV12-4 and TRBJ2-1; D is unresolved. Trimming stripped 2 bases from V and 4 bases from J, with 9 bases between. The length of the CDR3 is 14 residues. CDR3 sequence (DNA): TGTGCCAGCAGTTTAAGGACCCATTACAATGAGCAGTTCTTC. Translation gives CASSLRTHYNEQFF.

This clonotype was seen many times. The chain employs TRBV11-1 and TRBJ2-7, with unresolved D. Trimming shortened V by 2 bases and J by 2 bases, and 10 bases separated the two germline ends. There are 14 residues in the CDR3. Per the germline V gene, CDR1 is SGHAT and CDR2 is FQDESV (reference sequence). CDR3 protein: CASSLHLMTYEQYF. The CDR3 bases are TGTGCCAGCAGCTTACACCTTATGACCTACGAGCAGTACTTC.

The CDR3 loop is CASSVGGWSNQPQHF. The CDR3 region has the DNA TGTGCCAGTAGTGTAGGGGGCTGGAGCAATCAGCCCCAGCATTTT. This rearrangement joins TRBV19 to TRBJ1-5; 7 nucleotides align to TRBD1. The trim removed 5 bases at V and 1 base at J, leaving 5 bases unmatched. Germline V gives CDR1 LNHDA, CDR2 SQIVND (reference sequence). This CDR3 is 15 amino acids long.

Many counts were recorded for this clonotype. CDR3 in amino acids: CASSQDRYDRKGEPQHF. CDR3 bases: TGCGCCAGCAGCCAAGATCGCTATGACAGAAAAGGGGAGCCCCAGCATTTT. This chain connects TRBV4-1 to TRBJ1-5, with D tentatively TRBD1 (5 bases). The ends were cut back, 0 bases at V and 8 bases at J, with 20 bases in the middle. Looked up from germline, CDR1 is MGHRA and CDR2 is YSYEKL. The CDR3 extends over 17 amino acids.

This clonotype turned up a few times. This chain links TRBV20-1 with TRBJ2-7; 8 bases line up with TRBD2. There are 14 residues in the CDR3. The V and J ends lost 2 bases and 3 bases, in that order; junction bases with no gene match: 6. The V gene's germline CDR1 is DFQATT and CDR2 SNEGSKA (reference sequence). As DNA, the CDR3 is TGCAGTGCTAGAATAGCGGGACTAGACTACGAGCAGTACTTC. Its translation is CSARIAGLDYEQYF.

The chain has TRBV21-1 and TRBJ1-5; the table's D call, TRBD1, was not checked against the DNA. TRBV21-1 is a documented pseudogene. The CDR3 is 13 residues long. As DNA, the CDR3 is TGTGCCAGCAGCAATGAGGGGAATCAGCCCCAGCATTTT. Protein: CASSNEGNQPQHF.

This clonotype was detected many times. The chain combines TRBV11-2 with TRBJ2-7; D is undetermined. V lost 5 bases to trimming and J lost 2 bases, with 13 bases between them. Germline CDR1 reads SGHAT; CDR2 reads FQNNGV. The CDR3 is 14 amino acids. CDR3 sequence reads: CASSPGRGPYEQYF. The CDR3 nucleotides are TGTGCCAGCAGCCCCGGGCGCGGACCCTACGAGCAGTACTTC.

This clonotype was found many times. The chain couples TRBV19 to TRBJ2-7, with D hard to call. Trimming left V 10 bases short and J 6 bases short, with 22 bases between. This CDR3 has 14 residues. Germline CDR1 is LNHDA and CDR2 is SQIVND (reference sequence). The CDR3 protein is CATESGRGRSEQYF. In nucleotides, the CDR3 is TGTGCCACCGAAAGTGGCCGCGGACGGAGCGAGCAGTACTTC.

This clonotype was detected many times. The genes are TRBV20-1 and TRBJ2-1; 13 bases are shared with TRBD2. The CDR3 length is 14 residues. The junction had 4 bases not matched to a gene; V was cut back by 6 bases and J by 5 bases. Germline V CDR1 and CDR2: DFQATT, SNEGSKA (reference sequence). The CDR3 nucleotides are TGCAGTGCAGAAGGACTAGCGGGGGACAATGAGCAGTTCTTC. It codes for CSAEGLAGDNEQFF.